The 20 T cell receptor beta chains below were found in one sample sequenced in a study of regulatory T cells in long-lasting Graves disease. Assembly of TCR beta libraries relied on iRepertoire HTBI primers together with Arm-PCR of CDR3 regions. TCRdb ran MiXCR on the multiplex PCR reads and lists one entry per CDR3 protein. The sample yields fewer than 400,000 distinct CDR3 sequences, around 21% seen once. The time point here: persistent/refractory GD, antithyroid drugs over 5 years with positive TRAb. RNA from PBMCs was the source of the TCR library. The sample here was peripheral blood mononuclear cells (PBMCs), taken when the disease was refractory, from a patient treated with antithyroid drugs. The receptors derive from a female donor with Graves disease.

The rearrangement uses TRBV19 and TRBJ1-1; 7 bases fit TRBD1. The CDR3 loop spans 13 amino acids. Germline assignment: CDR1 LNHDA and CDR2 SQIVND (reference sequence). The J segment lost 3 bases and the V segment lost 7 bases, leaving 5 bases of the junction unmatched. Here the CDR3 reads CASIHRGDTEAFF. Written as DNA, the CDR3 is TGTGCCAGTATCCACAGGGGAGACACTGAAGCTTTCTTT.

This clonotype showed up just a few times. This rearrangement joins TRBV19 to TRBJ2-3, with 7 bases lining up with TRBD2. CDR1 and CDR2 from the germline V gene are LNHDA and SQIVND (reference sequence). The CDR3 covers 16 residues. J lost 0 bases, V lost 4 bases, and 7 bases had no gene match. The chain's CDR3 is CASSTDLAVSTDTQYF. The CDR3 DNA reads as TGTGCCAGTAGTACCGATCTAGCGGTGAGCACAGATACGCAGTATTTT.

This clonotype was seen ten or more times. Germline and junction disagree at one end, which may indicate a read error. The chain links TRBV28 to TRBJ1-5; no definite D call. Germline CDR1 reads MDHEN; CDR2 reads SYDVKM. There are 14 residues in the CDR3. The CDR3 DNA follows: TGTGCCAGTAGTTGGGCGGATAGCAATCAGCCCCAGCATTTT. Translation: CASSWADSNQPQHF.

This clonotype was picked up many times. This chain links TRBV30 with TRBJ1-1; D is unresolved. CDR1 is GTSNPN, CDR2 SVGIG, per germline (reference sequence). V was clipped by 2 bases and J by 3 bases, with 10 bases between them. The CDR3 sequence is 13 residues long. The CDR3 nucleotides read TGTGCCTGGAGTAGGACGTCTGACACTGAAGCTTTCTTT. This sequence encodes CAWSRTSDTEAFF.

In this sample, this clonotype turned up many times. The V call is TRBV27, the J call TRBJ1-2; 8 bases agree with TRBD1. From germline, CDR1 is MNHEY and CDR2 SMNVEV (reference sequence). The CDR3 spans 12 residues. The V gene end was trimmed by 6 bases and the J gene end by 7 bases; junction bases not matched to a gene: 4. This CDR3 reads CASRDRGIGYTF. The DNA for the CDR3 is TGTGCCAGCAGAGACAGGGGCATTGGCTACACCTTC.

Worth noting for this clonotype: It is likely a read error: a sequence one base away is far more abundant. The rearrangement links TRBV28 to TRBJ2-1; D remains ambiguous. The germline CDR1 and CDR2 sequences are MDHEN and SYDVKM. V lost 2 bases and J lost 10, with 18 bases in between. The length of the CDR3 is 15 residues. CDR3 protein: CASSLASPGSYEQFF. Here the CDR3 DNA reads TGTGCCAGCAGTTTAGCCTCGCCAGGCTCCTACGAGCAGTTCTTC.

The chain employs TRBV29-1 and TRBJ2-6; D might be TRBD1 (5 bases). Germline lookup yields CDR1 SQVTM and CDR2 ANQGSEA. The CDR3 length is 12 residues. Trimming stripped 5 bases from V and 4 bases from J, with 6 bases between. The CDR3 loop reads CSVRQGANVLTF. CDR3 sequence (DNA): TGCAGCGTTCGACAGGGGGCCAACGTCCTGACTTTC.

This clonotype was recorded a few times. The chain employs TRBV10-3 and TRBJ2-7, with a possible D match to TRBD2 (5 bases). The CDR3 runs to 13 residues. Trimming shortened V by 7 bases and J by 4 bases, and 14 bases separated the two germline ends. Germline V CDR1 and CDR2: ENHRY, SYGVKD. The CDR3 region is CAIKDSESYEQYF. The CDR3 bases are TGTGCCATCAAGGATAGCGAGAGTTACGAGCAGTACTTC.

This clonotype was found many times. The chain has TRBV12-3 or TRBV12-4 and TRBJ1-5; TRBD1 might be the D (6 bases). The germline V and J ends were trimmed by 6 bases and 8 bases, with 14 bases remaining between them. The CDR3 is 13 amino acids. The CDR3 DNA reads TGTGCCAGCAGACAGGGCCTAGTTAAGCCCCAGCATTTT. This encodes CASRQGLVKPQHF.

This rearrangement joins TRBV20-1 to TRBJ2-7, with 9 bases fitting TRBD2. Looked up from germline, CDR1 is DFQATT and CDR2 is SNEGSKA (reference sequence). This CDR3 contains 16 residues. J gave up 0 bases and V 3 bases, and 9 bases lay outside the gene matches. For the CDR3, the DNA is TGCAGTGCTAGTCCCCCAGCGGGAGGCGACTCCTACGAGCAGTACTTC. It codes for CSASPPAGGDSYEQYF.

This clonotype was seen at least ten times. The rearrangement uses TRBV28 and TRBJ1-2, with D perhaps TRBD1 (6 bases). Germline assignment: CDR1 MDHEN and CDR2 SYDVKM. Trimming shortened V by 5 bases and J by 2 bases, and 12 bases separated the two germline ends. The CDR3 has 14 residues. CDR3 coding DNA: TGTGCCAGCAGTCCCCAGAGGGGGAACTATGGCTACACCTTC. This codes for CASSPQRGNYGYTF.

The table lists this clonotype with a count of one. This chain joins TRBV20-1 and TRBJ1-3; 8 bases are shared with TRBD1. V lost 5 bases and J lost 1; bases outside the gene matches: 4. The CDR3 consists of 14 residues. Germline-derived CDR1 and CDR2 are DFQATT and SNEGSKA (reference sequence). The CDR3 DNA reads TGCAGTGCTGGCGGACAGGGATCTGGAAACACCATATATTTT. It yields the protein CSAGGQGSGNTIYF.

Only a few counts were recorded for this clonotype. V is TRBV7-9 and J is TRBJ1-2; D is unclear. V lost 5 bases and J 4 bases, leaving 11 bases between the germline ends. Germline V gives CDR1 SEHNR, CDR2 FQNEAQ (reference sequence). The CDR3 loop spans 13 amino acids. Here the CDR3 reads CASSLGWGYGYTF. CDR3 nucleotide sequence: TGTGCCAGCAGCCTCGGATGGGGCTATGGCTACACCTTC.

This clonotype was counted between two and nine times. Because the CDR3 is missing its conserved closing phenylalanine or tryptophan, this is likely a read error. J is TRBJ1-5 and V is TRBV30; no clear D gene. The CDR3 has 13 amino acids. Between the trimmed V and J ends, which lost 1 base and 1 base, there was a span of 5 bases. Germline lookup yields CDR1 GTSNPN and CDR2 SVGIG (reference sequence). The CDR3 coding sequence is TGTGCCTGGAGTGGGTCGAGCAATCAGCCCCAGCATCTT. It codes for CAWSGSSNQPQHL.

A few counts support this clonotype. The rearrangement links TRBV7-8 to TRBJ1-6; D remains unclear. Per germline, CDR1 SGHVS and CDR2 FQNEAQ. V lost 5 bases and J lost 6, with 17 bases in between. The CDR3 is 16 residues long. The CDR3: CASSQTTGSANSPLHF. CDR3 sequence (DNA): TGTGCCAGCAGCCAAACCACGGGGAGTGCTAATTCACCCCTCCACTTT.

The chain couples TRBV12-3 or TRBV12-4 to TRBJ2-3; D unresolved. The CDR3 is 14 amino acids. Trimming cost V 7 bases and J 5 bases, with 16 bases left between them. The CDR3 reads CASKTGAEQDTQYF. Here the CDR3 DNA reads TGTGCCAGCAAAACCGGCGCCGAACAAGATACGCAGTATTTT.

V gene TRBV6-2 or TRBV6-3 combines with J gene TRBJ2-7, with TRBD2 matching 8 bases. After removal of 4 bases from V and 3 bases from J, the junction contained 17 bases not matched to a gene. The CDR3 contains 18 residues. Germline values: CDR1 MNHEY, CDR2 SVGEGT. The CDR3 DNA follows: TGTGCCAGCAGTTGGGCCGTCGGTAGCGGGACTATGAGCTACGAGCAGTACTTC. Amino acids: CASSWAVGSGTMSYEQYF.

CDR3 in amino acids: CASMTGGGSNQPQHF. The CDR3 DNA reads TGTGCCAGCATGACGGGGGGTGGTAGCAATCAGCCCCAGCATTTT. V gene TRBV6-1 combines with J gene TRBJ1-5, with D possibly being TRBD1 (5 bases). The CDR3 runs to 15 residues. Germline V gene data show CDR1 as MNHNS and CDR2 as SASEGT. V lost 7 bases and J 0 bases, leaving 13 bases between the germline ends.

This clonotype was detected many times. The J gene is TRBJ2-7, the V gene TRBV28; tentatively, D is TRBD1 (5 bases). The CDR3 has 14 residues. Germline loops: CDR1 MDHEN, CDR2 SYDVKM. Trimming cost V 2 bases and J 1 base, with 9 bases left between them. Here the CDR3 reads CASSLADRSYEQYF. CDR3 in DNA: TGTGCCAGCAGTTTAGCAGACAGATCCTACGAGCAGTACTTC.

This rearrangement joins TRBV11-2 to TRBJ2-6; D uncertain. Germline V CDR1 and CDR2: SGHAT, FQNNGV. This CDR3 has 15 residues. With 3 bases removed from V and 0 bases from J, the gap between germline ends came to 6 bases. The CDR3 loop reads CASSFPGSGANVLTF. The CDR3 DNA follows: TGTGCCAGCAGCTTCCCGGGCTCTGGGGCCAACGTCCTGACTTTC.